The sequence of this T cell receptor beta chain was determined in a study of blood T cell repertoires in COVID-19. Study details: Nucleic acid was either cDNA or gDNA, and it came from T cells, B-cell-depleted T cells, or PBMCs.

To note about this clone: Relative to the germline gene, one junction end is altered; a read error may explain this.

The germline V gene encodes CDR1 MNHEY and CDR2 SVGAGI. CDR3 length: 12 residues. Individuals in the exposed group had encountered a COVID-19 case within 2 weeks preceding study entry. In the source study's methods: The assay estimated nucleated cells by amplifying reference gene primers. Measured with immunoSEQ multiplex PCR; TCRdb has only the in-frame clones, and not every one. The D gene and trimming were derived from the DNA, and the V and J assignments and clone size from that table. The sample lists about 250,000 clones, 85% occurring once. The chain employs TRBV6-5 and TRBJ1-1; D is perhaps TRBD1 (6 bases). This receptor was taken from a woman between 45 and 60 years old who had been exposed to COVID-19. Sequenced: PBMCs or T cells enriched from blood (not recorded which). In nucleotides, the CDR3 is TGCGTGGCGGCAGGGGCGAGGACTGAAGCTTTCTTT. It specifies CVAAGARTEAFF.